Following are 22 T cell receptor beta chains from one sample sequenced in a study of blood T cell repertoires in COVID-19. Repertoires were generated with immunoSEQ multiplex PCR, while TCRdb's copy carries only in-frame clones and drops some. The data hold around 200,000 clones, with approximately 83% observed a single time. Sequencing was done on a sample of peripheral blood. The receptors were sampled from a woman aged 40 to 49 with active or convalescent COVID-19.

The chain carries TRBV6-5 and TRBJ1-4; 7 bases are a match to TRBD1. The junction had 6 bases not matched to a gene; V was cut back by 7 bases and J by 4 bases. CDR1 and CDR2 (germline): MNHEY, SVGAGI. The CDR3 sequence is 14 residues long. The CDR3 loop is CASNDRVLNEKLFF. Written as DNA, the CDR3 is TGTGCCAGCAACGACAGGGTCCTTAATGAAAAACTGTTTTTT.

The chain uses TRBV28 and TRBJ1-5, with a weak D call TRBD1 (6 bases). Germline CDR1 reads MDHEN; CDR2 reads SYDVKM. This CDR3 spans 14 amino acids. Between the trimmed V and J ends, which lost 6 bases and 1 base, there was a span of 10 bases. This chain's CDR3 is CASSSQGSNQPQHF. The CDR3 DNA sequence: TGTGCCAGCAGCTCTCAGGGGAGCAATCAGCCCCAGCATTTT. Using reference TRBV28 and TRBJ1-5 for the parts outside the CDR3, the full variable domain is DVKVTQSSRYLVKRTGEKVFLECVQDMDHENMFWYRQDPGLGLRLIYFSYDVKMKEKGDIPEGYSVSREKKERFSLILESASTNQTSMYLCASSSQGSNQPQHFGDGTRLSIL.

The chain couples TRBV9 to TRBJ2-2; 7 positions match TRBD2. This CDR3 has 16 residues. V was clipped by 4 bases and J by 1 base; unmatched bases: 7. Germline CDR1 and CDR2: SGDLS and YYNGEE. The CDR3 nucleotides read TGTGCCAGCAGCTCTGGGCGGGAGAAGAACACCGGGGAGCTGTTTTTT. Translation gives CASSSGREKNTGELFF.

CDR3 residues: CASQQDTSGNTIYF. In DNA form, the CDR3 reads TGCGCCAGCCAACAGGATACCTCTGGAAACACCATATATTTT. This chain connects TRBV5-1 to TRBJ1-3; a weak D match, TRBD1 (5 bases). V was cut by 7 bases and J by 0 bases, with 11 bases left in between. The CDR3 sequence is 14 residues long. The germline V gene has CDR1 SGHRS and CDR2 YFSETQ.

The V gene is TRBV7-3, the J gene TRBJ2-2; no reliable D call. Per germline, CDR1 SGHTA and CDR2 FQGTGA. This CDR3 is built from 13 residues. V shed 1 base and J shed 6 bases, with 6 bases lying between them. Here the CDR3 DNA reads TGTGCCAGCAGCTTAAGTCCCTCCGGGGAGCTGTTTTTT. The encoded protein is CASSLSPSGELFF.

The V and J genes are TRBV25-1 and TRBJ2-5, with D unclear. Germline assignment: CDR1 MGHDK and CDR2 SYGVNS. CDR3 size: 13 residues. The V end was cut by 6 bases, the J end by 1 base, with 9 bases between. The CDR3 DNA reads TGTGCCAGCAGCGGTGGGCTCCAAGAGACCCAGTACTTC. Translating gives CASSGGLQETQYF.

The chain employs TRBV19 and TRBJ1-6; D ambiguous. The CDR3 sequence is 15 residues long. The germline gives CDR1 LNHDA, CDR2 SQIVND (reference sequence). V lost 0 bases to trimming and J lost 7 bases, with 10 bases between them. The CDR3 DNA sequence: TGTGCCAGTAGTATAGATAGTTTTGCGAATTCACCCCTCCACTTT. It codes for CASSIDSFANSPLHF. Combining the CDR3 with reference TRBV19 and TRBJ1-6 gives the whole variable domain DGGITQSPKYLFRKEGQNVTLSCEQNLNHDAMYWYRQDPGQGLRLIYYSQIVNDFQKGDIAEGYSVSREKKESFPLTVTSAQKNPTAFYLCASSIDSFANSPLHFGNGTRLTVT.

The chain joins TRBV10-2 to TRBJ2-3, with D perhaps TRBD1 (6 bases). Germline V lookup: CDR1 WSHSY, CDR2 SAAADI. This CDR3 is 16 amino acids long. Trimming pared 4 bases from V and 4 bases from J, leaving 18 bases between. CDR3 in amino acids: CASSGGEGVGSDTQYF. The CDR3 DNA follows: TGCGCCAGCAGTGGGGGAGAGGGGGTCGGATCAGATACGCAGTATTTT.

CDR3 in DNA: TGTGCCATCAGTGAAGCAATGGACAGGGGGAGGACTGAAGCTTTCTTT. It encodes CAISEAMDRGRTEAFF. The V call is TRBV10-3, the J call TRBJ1-1, with 10 positions matching TRBD1. This CDR3 is 16 amino acids long. CDR1 is ENHRY, CDR2 SYGVKD, per germline. V lost 3 bases to trimming and J lost 5 bases; unmatched junction nucleotides: 9.

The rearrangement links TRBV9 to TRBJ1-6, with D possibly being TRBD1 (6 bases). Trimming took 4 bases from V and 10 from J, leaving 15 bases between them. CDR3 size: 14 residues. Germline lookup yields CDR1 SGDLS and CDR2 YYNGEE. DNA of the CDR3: TGTGCCAGCAGCCAGAGTCCACAGGGCTCACCCCTCCACTTT. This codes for CASSQSPQGSPLHF.

The CDR3 protein is CASSTTGTGRTEAFF. The CDR3 nucleotides read TGTGCCAGCAGTACAACCGGGACAGGACGAACTGAAGCTTTCTTT. The chain carries TRBV6-5 and TRBJ1-1, with 8 bases fitting TRBD1. Germline loops: CDR1 MNHEY, CDR2 SVGAGI. Trimming cost V 5 bases and J 5 bases; bases outside gene matches: 10. CDR3 length: 15 residues.

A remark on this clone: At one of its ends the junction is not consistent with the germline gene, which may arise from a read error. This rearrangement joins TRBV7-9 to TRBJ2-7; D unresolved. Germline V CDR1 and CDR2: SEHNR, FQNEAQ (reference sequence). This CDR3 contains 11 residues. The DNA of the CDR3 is TGTGCCAGCAGCTCTTCCTCCGAGCAGTACTTC. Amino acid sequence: CASSSSSEQYF.

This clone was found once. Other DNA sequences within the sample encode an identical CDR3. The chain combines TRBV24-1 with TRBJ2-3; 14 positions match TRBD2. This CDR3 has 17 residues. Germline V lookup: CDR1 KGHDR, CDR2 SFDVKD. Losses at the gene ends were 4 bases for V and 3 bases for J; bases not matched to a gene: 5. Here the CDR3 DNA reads TGTGCCACCAGTGACCCGGGGACTAGCGGGAGTACAGATACGCAGTATTTT. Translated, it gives CATSDPGTSGSTDTQYF.

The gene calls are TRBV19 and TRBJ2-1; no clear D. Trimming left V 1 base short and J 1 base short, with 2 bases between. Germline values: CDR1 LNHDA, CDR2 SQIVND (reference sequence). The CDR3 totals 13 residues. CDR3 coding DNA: TGTGCCAGTAGTATAGCATCCTACAATGAGCAGTTCTTC. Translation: CASSIASYNEQFF.

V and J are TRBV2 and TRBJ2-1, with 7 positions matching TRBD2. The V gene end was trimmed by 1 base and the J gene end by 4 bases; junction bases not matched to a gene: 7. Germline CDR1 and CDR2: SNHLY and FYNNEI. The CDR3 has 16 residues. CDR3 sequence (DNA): TGTGCCAGCAGTGAAGAGGGAGGGGCGGCTTACAATGAGCAGTTCTTC. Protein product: CASSEEGGAAYNEQFF.

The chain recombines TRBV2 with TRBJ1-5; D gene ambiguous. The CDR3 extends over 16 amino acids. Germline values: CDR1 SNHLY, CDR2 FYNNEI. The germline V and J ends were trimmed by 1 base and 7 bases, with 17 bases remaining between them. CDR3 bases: TGTGCCAGCAGTGAAGAAAGTTCACTAAACGGACAGCCCCAGCATTTT. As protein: CASSEESSLNGQPQHF.

The CDR3 sequence is CASSSGLQANTEAFF. The CDR3 DNA reads as TGCGCCAGCAGCTCCGGCTTGCAGGCGAACACTGAAGCTTTCTTT. The chain joins TRBV5-1 to TRBJ1-1; D uncertain. The CDR3 is 15 residues long. Trimming left V 3 bases short and J 1 base short, with 13 bases between. Germline-derived CDR1 and CDR2 are SGHRS and YFSETQ.

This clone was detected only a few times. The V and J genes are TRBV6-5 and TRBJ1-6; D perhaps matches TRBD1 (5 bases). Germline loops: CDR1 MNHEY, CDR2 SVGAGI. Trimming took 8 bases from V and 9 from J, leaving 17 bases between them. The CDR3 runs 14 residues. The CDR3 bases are TGTGCCAGCCGCATGACAGCCTCCCCTTCACCCCTCCACTTT. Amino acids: CASRMTASPSPLHF.

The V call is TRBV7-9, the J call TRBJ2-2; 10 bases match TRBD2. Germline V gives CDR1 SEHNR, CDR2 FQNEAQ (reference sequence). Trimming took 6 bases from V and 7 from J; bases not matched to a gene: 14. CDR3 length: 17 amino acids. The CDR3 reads CASRPETGTSEGGELFF. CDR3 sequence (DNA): TGTGCCAGCAGGCCTGAAACCGGGACTAGCGAAGGCGGGGAGCTGTTTTTT.

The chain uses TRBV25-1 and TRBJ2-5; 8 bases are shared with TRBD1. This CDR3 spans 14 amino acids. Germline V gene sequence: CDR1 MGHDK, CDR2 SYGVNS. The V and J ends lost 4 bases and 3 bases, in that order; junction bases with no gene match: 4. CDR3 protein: CASSGTTGEETQYF. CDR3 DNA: TGTGCCAGCAGTGGAACGACAGGGGAAGAGACCCAGTACTTC.

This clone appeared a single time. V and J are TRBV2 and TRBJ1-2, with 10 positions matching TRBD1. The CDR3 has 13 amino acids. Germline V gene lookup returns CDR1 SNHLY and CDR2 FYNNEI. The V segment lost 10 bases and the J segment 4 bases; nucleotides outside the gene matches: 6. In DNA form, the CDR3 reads TGTGCCACCCAGGGACAGGGGACCTATGGCTACACCTTC. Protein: CATQGQGTYGYTF.

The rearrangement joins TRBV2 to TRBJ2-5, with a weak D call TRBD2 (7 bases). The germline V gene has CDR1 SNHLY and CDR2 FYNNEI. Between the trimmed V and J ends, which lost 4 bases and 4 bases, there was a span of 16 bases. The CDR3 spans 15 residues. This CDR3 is CASSVVEGGGETQYF. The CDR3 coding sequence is TGTGCCAGCAGTGTCGTCGAGGGAGGGGGAGAGACCCAGTACTTC.